This T cell receptor (beta chain) was captured by sequencing in a study of T cell responses to AZD1222 COVID-19 vaccine. Study-wide findings and caveats: After the peak T cell response, and only then, were repertoires sampled.

TCRdb's copy holds only in-frame clones and misses some; the assay was immunoSEQ multiplex PCR. The table shows tens of thousands of clones, with approximately 87% occurring only once. Turning to this clone: Its antigen is unidentified.

Germline V gene lookup returns CDR1 KGHSH and CDR2 LQKENI. J lost 4 bases, V lost 6 bases, and 5 bases had no gene match. The CDR3 runs 14 residues. The material sequenced was peripheral blood, taken 28 days after the second AZD1222 dose. The clonotype comes from an adult who received the AZD1222 COVID-19 vaccine. The V gene is TRBV18, the J gene TRBJ1-1; 10 bases fit TRBD1. This chain's CDR3 is CASSRGTGATEAFF. For the CDR3, the DNA is TGTGCCAGCTCCCGCGGGACAGGGGCCACTGAAGCTTTCTTT.